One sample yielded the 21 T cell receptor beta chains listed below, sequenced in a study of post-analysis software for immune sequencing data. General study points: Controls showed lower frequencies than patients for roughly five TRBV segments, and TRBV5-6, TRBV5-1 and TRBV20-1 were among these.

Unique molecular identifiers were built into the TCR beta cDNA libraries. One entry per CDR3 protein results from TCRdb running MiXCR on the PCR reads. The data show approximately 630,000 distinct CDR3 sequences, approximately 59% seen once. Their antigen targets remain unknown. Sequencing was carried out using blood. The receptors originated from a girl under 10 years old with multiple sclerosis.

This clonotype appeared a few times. The CDR3 spells CATRATEGVDNYGYTF. The DNA of the CDR3 is TGTGCCACCCGCGCCACCGAAGGAGTGGATAACTATGGCTACACCTTC. The V and J genes are TRBV15 and TRBJ1-2, with D hard to call. From germline, CDR1 is LNHNV and CDR2 YYDKDF (reference sequence). V dropped 8 bases and J dropped 1 base, with 20 bases sitting between them. This CDR3 has 16 amino acids.

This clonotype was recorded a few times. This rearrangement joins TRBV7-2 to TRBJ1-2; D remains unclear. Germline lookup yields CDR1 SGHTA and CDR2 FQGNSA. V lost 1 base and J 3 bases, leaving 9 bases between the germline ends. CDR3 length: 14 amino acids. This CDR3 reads CASSLDAMDYGYTF. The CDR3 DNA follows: TGTGCCAGCAGCTTAGACGCGATGGACTATGGCTACACCTTC. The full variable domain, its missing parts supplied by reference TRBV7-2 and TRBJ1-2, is GAGVSQSPSNKVTEKGKDVELRCDPISGHTALYWYRQSLGQGLEFLIYFQGNSAPDKSGLPSDRFSAERTGGSVSTLTIQRTQQEDSAVYLCASSLDAMDYGYTFGSGTRLTVV.

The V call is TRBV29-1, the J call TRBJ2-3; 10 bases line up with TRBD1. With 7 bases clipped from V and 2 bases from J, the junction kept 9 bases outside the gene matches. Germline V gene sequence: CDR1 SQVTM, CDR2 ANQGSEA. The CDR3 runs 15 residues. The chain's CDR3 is CSARGQGEFTDTQYF. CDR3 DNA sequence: TGCAGCGCTCGCGGACAGGGGGAATTCACAGATACGCAGTATTTT.

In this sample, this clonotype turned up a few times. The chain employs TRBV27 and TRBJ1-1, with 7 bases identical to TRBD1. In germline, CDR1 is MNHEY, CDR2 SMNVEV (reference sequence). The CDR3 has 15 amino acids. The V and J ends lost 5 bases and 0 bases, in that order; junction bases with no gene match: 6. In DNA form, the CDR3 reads TGTGCCAGCAGTCCAAGCAGGGGGTTGAACACTGAAGCTTTCTTT. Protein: CASSPSRGLNTEAFF.

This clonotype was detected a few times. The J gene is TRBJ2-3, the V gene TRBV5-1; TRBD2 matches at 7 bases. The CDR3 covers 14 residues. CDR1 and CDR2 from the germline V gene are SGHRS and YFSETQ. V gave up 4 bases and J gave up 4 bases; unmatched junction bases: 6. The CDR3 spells CASSLDGGADTQYF. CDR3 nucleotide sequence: TGCGCCAGCAGCCTAGATGGGGGGGCAGATACGCAGTATTTT.

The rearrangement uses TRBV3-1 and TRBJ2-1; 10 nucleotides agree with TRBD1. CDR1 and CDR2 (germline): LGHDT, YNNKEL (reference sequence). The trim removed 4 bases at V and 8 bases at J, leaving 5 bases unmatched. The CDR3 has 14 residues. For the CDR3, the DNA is TGTGCCAGCAGCCGAGGACAGGGGGAATATGAGCAGTTCTTC. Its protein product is CASSRGQGEYEQFF.

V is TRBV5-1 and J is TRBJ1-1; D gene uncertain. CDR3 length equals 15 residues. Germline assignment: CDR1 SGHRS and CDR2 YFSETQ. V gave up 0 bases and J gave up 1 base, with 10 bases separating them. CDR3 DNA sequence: TGCGCCAGCAGCTTGGCCGCACGGACGAACACTGAAGCTTTCTTT. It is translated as CASSLAARTNTEAFF.

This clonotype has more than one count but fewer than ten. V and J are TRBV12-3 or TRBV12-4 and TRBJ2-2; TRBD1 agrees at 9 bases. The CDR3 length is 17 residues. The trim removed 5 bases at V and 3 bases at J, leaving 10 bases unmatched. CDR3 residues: CASSRRGRTGDTGELFF. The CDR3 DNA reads TGTGCCAGCAGTCGGCGAGGGCGGACAGGGGACACCGGGGAGCTGTTTTTT.

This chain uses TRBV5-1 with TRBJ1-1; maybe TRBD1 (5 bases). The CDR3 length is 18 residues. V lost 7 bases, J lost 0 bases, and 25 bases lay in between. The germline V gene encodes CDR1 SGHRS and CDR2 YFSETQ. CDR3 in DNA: TGCGCCAGCCACAAGCGGACAAACATCGGACGATTGAACACTGAAGCTTTCTTT. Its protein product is CASHKRTNIGRLNTEAFF.

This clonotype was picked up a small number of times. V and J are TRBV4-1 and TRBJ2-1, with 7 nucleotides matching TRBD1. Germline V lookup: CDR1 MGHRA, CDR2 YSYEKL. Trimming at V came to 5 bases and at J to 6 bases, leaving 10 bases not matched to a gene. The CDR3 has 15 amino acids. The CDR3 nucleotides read TGCGCCAGCAGCGCTGTTTTAGGGGGCTTCAATGAGCAGTTCTTC. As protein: CASSAVLGGFNEQFF.

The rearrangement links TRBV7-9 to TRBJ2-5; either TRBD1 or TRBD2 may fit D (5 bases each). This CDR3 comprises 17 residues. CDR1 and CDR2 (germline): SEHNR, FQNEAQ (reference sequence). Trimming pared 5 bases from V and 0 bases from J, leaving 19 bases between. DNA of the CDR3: TGTGCCAGCAGCCCCCTCCTGGGGGTGGCAGACCAAGAGACCCAGTACTTC. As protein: CASSPLLGVADQETQYF.

The CDR3 loop reads CAIERELNGYTF. CDR3 sequence (DNA): TGTGCCATAGAACGGGAACTAAACGGCTACACCTTC. The chain couples TRBV2 to TRBJ1-2; no reliable D call. The CDR3 is 12 amino acids. Germline CDR1 reads SNHLY; CDR2 reads FYNNEI. Trimming pared 10 bases from V and 8 bases from J, leaving 17 bases between. The entire variable domain, with the rest obtained from reference TRBV2 and TRBJ1-2, is as follows: EPEVTQTPSHQVTQMGQEVILRCVPISNHLYFYWYRQILGQKVEFLVSFYNNEISEKSEIFDDQFSVERPDGSNFTLKIRSTKLEDSAMYFCAIERELNGYTFGSGTRLTVV.

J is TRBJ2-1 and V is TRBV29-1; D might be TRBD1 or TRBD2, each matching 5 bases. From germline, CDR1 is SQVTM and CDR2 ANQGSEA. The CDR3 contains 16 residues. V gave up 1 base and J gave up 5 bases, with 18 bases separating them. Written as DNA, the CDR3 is TGCAGCGTTGAAGGAGGGGAGAATGGGTTGAACAATGAGCAGTTCTTC. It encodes CSVEGGENGLNNEQFF.

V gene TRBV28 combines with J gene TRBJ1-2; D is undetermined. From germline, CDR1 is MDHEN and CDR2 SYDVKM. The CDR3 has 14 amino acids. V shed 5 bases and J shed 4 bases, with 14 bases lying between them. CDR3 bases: TGTGCCAGCAGTCCCCCCGGGATTGGCTATGGCTACACCTTC. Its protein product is CASSPPGIGYGYTF.

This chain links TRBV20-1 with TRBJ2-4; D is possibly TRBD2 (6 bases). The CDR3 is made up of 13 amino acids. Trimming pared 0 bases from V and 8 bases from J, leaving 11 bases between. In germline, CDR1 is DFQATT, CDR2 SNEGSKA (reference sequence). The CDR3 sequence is CSARDSTGDIQYF. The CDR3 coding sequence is TGCAGTGCTAGAGATTCCACGGGAGACATTCAGTACTTC.

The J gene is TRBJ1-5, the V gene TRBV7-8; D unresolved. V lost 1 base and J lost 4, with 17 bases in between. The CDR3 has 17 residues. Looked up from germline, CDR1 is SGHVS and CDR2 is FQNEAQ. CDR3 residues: CASSLVVWKARNQPQHF. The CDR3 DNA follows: TGTGCCAGCAGCTTAGTAGTTTGGAAAGCCCGGAATCAGCCCCAGCATTTT.

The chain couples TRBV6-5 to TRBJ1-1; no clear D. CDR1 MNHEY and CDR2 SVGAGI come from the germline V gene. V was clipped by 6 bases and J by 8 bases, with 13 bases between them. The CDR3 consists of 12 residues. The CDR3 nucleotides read TGTGCCAGCAGCCGCGATCGTTCCGAAGCTTTCTTT. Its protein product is CASSRDRSEAFF.

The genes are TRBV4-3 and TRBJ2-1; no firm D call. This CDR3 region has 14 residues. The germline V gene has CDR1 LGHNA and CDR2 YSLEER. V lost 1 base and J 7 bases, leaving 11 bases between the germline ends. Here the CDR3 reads CASSQGLVRNEQFF. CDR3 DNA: TGCGCCAGCAGCCAAGGCCTGGTGAGGAATGAGCAGTTCTTC.

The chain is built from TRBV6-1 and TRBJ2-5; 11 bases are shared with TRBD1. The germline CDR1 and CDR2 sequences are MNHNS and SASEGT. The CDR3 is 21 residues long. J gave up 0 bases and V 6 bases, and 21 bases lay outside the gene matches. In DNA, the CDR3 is TGTGCCAGCAGCCCACTAAGCCCCGGGACAGGGGGAGAGCGGTACCAAGAGACCCAGTACTTC. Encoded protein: CASSPLSPGTGGERYQETQYF.

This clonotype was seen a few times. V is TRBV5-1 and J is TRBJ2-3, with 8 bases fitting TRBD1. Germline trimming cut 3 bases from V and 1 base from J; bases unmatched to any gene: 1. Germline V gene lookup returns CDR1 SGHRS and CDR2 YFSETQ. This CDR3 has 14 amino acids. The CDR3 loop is CASSWGQGTDTQYF. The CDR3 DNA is TGCGCCAGCAGCTGGGGACAGGGCACAGATACGCAGTATTTT.

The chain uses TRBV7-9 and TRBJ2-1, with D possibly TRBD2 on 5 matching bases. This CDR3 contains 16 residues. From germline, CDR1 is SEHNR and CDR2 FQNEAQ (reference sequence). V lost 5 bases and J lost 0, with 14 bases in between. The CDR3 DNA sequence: TGTGCCAGCAGCCCTCCGGGGAGAAGCTCCTACAATGAGCAGTTCTTC. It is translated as CASSPPGRSSYNEQFF.